A selection of T cell receptor beta chains follows, all from one sample in a study of shared clonotypes between healthy human individuals. Using immunoSEQ multiplex PCR, the repertoire was profiled, and TCRdb retains in-frame clones only, with some absent. The sample shows about 1 million clones, approximately 70% of them seen only once. The material sequenced was memory CD4+ T cells sorted from blood. Source of these receptors: a man between 18 and 29 years old in good health. CDR3s include the opening cysteine and the closing phenylalanine or tryptophan. The order of the fields is V gene, CDR3 protein.

V: TRBV2
CDR3: CASSSETGGKNIQYF

V: TRBV27
CDR3: CASSAYEGQKLFF

V: TRBV12-2
CDR3: CASRLTGGTSGRAQGNEQFF

V: TRBV7-2
CDR3: CASSERGRAQDTQYF

V: TRBV2
CDR3: CASKGGGVFFYGYTF

V: TRBV6-4
CDR3: CASMGQGKNEQYF

V: TRBV19
CDR3: CASRQVSYGYTF

V: TRBV5-1
CDR3: CASSKGPTGTEAFF

V: TRBV5-1
CDR3: CASSLAGAGWDSPLHF

V: TRBV5-8
CDR3: CASSARQRMNTEAFF

V: TRBV29-1
CDR3: CSVGEGGREKLFF

V: TRBV30
CDR3: CAWSLGARGTEAFF

V: TRBV5-1
CDR3: CASSRTLAGGYNEQFF

V: TRBV7-2
CDR3: CASSFDRSNEKLFF

V: TRBV18
CDR3: CASSGGTGTNQPQHF

V: TRBV14
CDR3: CASSQDRPRPSYEQYF

V: TRBV27
CDR3: CASSPRGTGGVGELFF

V: TRBV4-3
CDR3: CASSQDGTGGTYEQYF

V: TRBV5-6
CDR3: CASSLGQGAANTEAFF

V: TRBV7-8
CDR3: CASSPRDFGGAYEQYF

V: TRBV5-1
CDR3: CASSLAGGNQPQHF

V: TRBV18
CDR3: CASSPTSSYEQYF

V: TRBV6-4
CDR3: CASGEDRGHEKLFF

V: TRBV4-3
CDR3: CASSQGLAGGIGETQYF

V: TRBV11-1
CDR3: CASSLAAGAGETQYF

V: TRBV18
CDR3: CASSPGTNEQFF

V: TRBV2
CDR3: CASSEAVQYSETQYF

V: TRBV6-6
CDR3: CASSSGLAGNYEQYF

V: TRBV30
CDR3: CAWSGGGGGSYEQYF

V: TRBV28
CDR3: CATPGDAGSPLHF

V: TRBV30
CDR3: CAWSVSGRSGNTIYF